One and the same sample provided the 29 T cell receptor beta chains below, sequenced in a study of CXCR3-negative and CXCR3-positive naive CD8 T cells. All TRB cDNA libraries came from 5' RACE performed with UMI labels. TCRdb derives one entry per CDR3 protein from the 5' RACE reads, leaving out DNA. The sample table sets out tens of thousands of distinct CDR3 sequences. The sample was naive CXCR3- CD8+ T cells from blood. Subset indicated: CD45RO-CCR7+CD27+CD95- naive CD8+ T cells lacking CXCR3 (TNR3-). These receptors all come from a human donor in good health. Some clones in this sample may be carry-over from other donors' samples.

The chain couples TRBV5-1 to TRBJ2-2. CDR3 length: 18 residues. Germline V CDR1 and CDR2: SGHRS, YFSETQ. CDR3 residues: CASSPQVLPFLVTGELFF.

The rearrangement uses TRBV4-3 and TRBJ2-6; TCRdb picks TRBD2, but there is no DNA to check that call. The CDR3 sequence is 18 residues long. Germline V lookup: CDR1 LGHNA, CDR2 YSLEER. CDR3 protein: CASSLSSGGPTGANVLTF.

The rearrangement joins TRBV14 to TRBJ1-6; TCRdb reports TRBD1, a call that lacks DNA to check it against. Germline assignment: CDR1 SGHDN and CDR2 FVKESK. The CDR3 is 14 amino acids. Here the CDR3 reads CASSQRGDFSPLHF.

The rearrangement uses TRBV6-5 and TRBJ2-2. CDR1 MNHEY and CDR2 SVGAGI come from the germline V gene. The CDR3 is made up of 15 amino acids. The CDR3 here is CASSYRVSNTGELFF.

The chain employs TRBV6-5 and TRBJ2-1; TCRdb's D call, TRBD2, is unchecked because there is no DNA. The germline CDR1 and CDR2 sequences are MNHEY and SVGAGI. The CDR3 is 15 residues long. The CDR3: CASTRSSGGINEQFF.

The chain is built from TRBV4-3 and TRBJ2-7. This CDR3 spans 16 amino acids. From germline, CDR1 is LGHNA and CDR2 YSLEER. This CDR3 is CASSQGAAVSSYEQYF.

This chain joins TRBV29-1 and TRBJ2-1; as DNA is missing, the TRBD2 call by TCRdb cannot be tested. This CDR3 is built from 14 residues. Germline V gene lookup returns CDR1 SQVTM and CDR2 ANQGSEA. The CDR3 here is CSVEEPLVGNEQFF.

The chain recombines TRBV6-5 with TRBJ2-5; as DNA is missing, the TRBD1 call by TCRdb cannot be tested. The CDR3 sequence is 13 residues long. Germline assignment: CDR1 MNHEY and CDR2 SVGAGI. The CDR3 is CASSYRGGETQYF.

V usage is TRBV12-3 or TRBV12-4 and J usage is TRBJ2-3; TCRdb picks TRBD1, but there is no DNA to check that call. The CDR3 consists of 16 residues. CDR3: CASSGRTGETTDTQYF.

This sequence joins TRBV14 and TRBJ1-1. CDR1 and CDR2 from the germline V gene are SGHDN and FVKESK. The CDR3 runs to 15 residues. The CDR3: CASSQADEWDTEAFF.

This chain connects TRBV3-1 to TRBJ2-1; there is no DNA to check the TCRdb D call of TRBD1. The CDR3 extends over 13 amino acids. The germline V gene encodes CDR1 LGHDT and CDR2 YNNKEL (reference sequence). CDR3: CASSQGLGVGQFF.

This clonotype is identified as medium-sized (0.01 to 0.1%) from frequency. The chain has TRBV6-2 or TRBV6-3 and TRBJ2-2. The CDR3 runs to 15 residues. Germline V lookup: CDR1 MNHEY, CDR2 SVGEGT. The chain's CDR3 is CASSITTANTGELFF.

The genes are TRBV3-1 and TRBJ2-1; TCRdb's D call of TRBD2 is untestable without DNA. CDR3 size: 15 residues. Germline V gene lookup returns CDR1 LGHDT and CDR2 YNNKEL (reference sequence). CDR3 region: CASSQRTSGLDEQFF.

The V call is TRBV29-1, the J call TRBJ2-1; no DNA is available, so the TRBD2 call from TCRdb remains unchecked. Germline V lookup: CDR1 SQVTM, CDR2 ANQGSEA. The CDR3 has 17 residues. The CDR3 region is CSVPGTSGRRTYNEQFF.

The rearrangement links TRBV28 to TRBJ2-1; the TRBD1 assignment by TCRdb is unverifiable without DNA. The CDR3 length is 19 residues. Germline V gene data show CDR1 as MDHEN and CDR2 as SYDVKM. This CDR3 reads CASSLNVRAGTALLWEQFF.

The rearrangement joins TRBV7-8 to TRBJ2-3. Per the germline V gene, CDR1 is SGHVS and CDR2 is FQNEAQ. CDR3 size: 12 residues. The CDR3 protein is CASSPSTDTQYF.

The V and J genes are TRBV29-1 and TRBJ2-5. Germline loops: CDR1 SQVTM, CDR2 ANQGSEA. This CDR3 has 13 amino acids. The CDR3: CSVIGRREETQYF.

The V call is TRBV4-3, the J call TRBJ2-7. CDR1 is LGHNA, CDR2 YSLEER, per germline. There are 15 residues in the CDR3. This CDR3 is CASSHTQASSYEQYF.

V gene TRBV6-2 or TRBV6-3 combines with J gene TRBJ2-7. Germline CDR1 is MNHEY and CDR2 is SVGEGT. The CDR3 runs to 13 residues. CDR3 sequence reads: CASTLLGFDEQYF.

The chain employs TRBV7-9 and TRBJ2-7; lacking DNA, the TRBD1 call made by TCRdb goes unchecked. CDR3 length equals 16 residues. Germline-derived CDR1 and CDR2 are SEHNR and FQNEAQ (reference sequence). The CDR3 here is CASSFHFGQLSYEQYF. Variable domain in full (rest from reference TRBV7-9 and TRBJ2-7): DTGVSQNPRHKITKRGQNVTFRCDPISEHNRLYWYRQTLGQGPEFLTYFQNEAQLEKSRLLSDRFSAERPKGSFSTLEIQRTEQGDSAMYLCASSFHFGQLSYEQYFGPGTRLTVT.

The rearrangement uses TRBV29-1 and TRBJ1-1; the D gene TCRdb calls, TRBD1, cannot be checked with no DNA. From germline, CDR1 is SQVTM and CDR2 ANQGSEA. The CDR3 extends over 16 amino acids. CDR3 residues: CSVDGNMEGADTEAFF.

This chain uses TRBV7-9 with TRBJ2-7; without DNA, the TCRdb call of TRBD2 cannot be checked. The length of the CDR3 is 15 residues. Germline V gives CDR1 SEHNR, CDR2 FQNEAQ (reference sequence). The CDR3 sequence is CASSSPEGGWLEQYF.

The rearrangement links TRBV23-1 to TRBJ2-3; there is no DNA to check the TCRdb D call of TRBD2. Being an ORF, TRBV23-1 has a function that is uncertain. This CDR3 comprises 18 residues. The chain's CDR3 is CASSQAGLAGDLPDTQYF.

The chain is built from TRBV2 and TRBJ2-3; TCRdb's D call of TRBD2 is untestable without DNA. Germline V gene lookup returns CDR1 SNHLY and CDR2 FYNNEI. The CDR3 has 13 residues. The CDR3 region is CARGAGSTDTQYF.

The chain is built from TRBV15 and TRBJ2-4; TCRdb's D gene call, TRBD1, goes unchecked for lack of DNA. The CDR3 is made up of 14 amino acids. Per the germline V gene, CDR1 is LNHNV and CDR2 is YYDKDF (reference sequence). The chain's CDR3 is CATSTIGGKNIQYF.

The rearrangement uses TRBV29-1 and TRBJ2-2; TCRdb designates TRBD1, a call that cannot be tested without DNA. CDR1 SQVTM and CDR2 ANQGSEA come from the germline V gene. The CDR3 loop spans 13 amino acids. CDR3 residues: CSADRPNTGELFF.

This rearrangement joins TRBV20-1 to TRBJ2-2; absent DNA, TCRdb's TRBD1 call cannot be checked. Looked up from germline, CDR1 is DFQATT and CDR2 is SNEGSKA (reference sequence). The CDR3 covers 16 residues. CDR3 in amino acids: CSAREVAPANTGELFF.

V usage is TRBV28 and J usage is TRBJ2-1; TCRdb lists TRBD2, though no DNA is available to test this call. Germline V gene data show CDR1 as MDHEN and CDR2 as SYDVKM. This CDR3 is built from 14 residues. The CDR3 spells CASSGRRAGNEQSF.

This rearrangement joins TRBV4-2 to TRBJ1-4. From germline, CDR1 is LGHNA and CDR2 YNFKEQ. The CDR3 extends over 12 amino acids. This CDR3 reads CASSQINEKLFF.